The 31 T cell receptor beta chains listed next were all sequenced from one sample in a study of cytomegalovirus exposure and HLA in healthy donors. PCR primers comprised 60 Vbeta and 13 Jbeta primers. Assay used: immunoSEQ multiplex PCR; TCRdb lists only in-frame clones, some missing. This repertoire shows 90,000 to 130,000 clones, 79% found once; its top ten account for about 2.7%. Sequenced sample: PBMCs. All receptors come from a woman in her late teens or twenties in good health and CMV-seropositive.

The CDR3 nucleotides are TGTGCCAGCAGTGACGGGACAGGGGGCGCTTATGGCTACACCTTC. It yields the protein CASSDGTGGAYGYTF. The rearrangement joins TRBV6-6 to TRBJ1-2; TRBD1 agrees at 12 bases. The V segment lost 5 bases and the J segment 5 bases; nucleotides outside the gene matches: 6. Germline values: CDR1 MNHNY, CDR2 SVGAGI (reference sequence). The CDR3 has 15 amino acids.

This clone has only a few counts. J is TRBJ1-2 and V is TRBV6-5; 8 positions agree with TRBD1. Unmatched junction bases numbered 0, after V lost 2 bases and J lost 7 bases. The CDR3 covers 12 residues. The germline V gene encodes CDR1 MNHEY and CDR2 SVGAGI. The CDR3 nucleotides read TGTGCCAGCAGTTACACAGGGGGTGGCTACACCTTC. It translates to CASSYTGGGYTF.

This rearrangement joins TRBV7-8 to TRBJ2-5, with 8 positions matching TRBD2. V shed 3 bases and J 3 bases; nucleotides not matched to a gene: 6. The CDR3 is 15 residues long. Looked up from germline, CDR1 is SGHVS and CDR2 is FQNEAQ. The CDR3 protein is CASSLGTREEETQYF. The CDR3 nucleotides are TGTGCCAGCAGCTTGGGGACTAGGGAAGAAGAGACCCAGTACTTC.

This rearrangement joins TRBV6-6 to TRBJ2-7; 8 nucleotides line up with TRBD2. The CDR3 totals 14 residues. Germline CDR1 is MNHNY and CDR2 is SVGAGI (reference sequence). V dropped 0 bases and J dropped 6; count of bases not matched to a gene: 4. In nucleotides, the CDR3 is TGTGCCAGCAGTTACTCAGGGACTAGGGGCGAGCAGTACTTC. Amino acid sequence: CASSYSGTRGEQYF.

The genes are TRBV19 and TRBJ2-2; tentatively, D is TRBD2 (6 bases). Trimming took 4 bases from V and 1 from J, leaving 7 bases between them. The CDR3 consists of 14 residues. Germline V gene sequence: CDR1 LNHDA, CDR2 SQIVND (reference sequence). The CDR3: CASSTSVNTGELFF. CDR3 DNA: TGTGCCAGTAGTACTAGCGTGAACACCGGGGAGCTGTTTTTT.

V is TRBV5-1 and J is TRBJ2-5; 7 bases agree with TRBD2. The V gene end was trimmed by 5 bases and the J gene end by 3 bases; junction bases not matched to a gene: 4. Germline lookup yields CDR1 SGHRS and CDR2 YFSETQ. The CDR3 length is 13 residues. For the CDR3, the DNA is TGCGCCAGCAGGAGAGGGAGGGAAGAGACCCAGTACTTC. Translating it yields CASRRGREETQYF. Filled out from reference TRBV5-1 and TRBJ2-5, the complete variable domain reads KAGVTQTPRYLIKTRGQQVTLSCSPISGHRSVSWYQQTPGQGLQFLFEYFSETQRNKGNFPGRFSGRQFSNSRSEMNVSTLELGDSALYLCASRRGREETQYFGPGTRLLVL.

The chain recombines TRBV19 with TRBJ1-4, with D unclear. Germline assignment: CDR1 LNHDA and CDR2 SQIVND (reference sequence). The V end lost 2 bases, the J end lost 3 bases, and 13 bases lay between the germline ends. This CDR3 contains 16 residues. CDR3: CASSIITGGPNEKLFF. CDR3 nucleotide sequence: TGTGCCAGTAGTATAATCACGGGAGGGCCTAATGAAAAACTGTTTTTT.

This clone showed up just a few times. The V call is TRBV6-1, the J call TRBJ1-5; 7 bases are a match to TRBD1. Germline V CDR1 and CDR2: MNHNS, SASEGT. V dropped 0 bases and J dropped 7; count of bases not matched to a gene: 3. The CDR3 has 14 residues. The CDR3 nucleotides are TGTGCCAGCAGTGAAGCAGGGGGCGAACAGCCCCAGCATTTT. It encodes CASSEAGGEQPQHF.

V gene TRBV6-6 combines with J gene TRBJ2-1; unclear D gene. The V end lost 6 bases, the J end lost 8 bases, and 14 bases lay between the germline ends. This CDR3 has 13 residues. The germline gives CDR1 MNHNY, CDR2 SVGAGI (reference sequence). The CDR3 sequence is CASSRRPADEQFF. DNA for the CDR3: TGTGCCAGCAGCCGCCGACCCGCGGATGAGCAGTTCTTC.

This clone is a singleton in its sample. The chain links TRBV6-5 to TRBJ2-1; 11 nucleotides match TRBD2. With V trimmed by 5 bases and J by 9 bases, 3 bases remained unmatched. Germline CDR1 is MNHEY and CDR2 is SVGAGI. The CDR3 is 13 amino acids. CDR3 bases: TGTGCCAGCAGTACCGGGACTAGCGGTGAGCAGTTCTTC. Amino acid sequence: CASSTGTSGEQFF.

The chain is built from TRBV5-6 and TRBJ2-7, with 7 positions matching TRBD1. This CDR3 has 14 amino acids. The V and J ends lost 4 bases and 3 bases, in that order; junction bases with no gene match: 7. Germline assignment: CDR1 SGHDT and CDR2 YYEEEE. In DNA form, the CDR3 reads TGTGCCAGCAGCCCGGGACAGAACCTCTACGAGCAGTACTTC. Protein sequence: CASSPGQNLYEQYF.

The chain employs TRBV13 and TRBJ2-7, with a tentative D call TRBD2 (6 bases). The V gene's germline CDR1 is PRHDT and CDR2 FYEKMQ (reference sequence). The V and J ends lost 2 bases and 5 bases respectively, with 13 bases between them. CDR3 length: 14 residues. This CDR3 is CASSLTGDSHEQYF. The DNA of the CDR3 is TGTGCCAGCAGCTTAACGGGAGATAGCCACGAGCAGTACTTC.

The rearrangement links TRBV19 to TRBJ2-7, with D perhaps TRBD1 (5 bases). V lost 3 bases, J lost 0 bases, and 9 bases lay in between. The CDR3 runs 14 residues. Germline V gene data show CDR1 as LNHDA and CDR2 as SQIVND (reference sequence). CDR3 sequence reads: CASSIGANSYEQYF. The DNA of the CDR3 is TGTGCCAGTAGTATTGGGGCGAACTCCTACGAGCAGTACTTC.

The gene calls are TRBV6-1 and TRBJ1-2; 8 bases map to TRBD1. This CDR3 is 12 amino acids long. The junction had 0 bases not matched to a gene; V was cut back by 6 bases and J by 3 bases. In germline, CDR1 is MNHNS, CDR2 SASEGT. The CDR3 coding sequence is TGTGCCAGCAGGACAGGGGACTATGGCTACACCTTC. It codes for CASRTGDYGYTF.

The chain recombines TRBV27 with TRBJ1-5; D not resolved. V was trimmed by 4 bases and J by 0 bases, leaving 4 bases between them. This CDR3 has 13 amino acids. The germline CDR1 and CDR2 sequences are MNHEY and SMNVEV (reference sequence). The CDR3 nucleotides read TGTGCCAGCAGTTACAATAGCAATCAGCCCCAGCATTTT. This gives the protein CASSYNSNQPQHF.

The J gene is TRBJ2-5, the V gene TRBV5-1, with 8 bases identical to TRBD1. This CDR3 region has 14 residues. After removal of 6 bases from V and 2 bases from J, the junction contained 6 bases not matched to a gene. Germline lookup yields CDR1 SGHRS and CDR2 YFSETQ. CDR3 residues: CASTWGQVQETQYF. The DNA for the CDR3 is TGCGCCAGCACCTGGGGACAGGTTCAAGAGACCCAGTACTTC.

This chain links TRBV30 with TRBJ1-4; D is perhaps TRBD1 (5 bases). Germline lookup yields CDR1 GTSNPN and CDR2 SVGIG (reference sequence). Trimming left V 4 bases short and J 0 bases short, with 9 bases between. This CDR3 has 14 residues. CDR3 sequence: CAWNQGPTNEKLFF. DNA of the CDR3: TGTGCCTGGAATCAGGGTCCAACTAATGAAAAACTGTTTTTT.

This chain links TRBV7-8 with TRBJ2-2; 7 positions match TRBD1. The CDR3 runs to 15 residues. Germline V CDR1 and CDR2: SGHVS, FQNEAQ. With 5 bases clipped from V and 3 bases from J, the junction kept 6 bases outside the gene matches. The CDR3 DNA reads TGTGCCAGCAGCAGACAGGGTTGGGACACCGGGGAGCTGTTTTTT. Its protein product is CASSRQGWDTGELFF.

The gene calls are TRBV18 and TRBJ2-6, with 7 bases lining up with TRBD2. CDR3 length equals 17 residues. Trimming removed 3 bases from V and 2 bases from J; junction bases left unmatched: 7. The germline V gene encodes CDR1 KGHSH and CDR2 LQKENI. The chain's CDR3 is CASSPSVGGAGANVLTF. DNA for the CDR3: TGTGCCAGCTCACCTTCTGTGGGGGGGGCTGGGGCCAACGTCCTGACTTTC.

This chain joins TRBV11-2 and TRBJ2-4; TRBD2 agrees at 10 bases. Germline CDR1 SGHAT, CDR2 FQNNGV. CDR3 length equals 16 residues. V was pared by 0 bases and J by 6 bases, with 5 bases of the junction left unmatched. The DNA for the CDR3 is TGTGCCAGCAGCTTAGAACTAGCGGGATCTCTAAACATTCAGTACTTC. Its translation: CASSLELAGSLNIQYF.

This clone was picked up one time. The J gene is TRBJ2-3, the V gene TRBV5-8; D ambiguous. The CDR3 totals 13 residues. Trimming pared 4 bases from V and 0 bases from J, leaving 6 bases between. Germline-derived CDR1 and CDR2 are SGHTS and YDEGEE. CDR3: CASSATSTDTQYF. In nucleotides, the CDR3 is TGTGCCAGCAGCGCGACAAGCACAGATACGCAGTATTTT.

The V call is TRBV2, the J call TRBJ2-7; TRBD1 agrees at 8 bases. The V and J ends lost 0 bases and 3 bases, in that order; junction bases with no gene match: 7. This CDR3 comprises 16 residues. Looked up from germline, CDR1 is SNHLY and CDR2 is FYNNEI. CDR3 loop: CASSEALGQGIYEQYF. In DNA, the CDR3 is TGTGCCAGCAGTGAAGCGCTAGGACAGGGTATCTACGAGCAGTACTTC. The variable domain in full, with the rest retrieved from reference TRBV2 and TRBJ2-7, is EPEVTQTPSHQVTQMGQEVILRCVPISNHLYFYWYRQILGQKVEFLVSFYNNEISEKSEIFDDQFSVERPDGSNFTLKIRSTKLEDSAMYFCASSEALGQGIYEQYFGPGTRLTVT.

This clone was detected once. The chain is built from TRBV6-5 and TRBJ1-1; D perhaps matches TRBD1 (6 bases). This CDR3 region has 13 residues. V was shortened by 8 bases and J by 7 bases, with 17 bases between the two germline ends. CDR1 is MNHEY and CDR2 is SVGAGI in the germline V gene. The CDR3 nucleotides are TGTGCCAGCGGGAACAGGGTCTTACGTGAAGCTTTCTTT. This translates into CASGNRVLREAFF.

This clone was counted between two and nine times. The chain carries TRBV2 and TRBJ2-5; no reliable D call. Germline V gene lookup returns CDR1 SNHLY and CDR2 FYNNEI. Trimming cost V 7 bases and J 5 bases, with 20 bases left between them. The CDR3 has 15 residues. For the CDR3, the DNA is TGTGCCAGCACCGAGATCCAGAGGCTCGGTGAGACCCAGTACTTC. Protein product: CASTEIQRLGETQYF.

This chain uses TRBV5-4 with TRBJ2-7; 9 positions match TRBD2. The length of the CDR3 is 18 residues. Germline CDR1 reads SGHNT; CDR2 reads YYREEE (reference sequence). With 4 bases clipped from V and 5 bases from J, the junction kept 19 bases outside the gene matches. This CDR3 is CASSPRGGLAGKIDEQYF. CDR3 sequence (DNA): TGTGCCAGCAGCCCCAGGGGAGGGCTAGCGGGAAAGATCGACGAGCAGTACTTC.

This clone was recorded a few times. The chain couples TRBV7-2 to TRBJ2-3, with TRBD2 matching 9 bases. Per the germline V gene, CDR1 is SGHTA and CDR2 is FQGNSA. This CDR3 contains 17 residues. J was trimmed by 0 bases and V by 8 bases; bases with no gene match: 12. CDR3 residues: CASGLAGPITSTDTQYF. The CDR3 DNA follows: TGTGCCAGCGGGCTAGCGGGGCCGATAACTAGCACAGATACGCAGTATTTT.

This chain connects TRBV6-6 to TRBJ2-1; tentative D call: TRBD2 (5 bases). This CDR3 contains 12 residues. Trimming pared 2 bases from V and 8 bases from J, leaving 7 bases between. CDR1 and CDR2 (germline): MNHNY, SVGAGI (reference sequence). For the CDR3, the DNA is TGTGCCAGCAGTTACGTGGGAGATGAGCAGTTCTTC. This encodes CASSYVGDEQFF.

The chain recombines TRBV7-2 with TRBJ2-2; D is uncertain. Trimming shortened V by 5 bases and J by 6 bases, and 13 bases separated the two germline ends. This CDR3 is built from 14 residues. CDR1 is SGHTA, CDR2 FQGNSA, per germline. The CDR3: CASSPTLRSGELFF. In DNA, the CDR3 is TGTGCCAGCAGCCCGACTTTGAGGTCCGGGGAGCTGTTTTTT.

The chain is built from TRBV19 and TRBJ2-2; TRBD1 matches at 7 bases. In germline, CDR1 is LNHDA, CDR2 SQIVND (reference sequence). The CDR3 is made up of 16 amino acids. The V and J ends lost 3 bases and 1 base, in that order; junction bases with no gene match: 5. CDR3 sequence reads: CASSINRGRNTGELFF. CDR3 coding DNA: TGTGCCAGTAGTATCAACAGGGGTAGGAACACCGGGGAGCTGTTTTTT.

The CDR3 DNA follows: TGTGCCAGCAGCCCGAACAGGGGAGGAACTGAAGCTTTCTTT. Translation: CASSPNRGGTEAFF. The V gene is TRBV9, the J gene TRBJ1-1; TRBD1 agrees at 7 bases. The CDR3 contains 14 residues. Germline assignment: CDR1 SGDLS and CDR2 YYNGEE. V trimming: 4 bases; J trimming: 5 bases; junction bases outside the gene matches: 8.

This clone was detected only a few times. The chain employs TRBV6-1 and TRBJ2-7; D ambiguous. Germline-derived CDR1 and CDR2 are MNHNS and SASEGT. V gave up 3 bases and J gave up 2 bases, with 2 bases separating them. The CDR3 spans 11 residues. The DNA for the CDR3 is TGTGCCAGCAGTGACACCTACGAGCAGTACTTC. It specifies CASSDTYEQYF.